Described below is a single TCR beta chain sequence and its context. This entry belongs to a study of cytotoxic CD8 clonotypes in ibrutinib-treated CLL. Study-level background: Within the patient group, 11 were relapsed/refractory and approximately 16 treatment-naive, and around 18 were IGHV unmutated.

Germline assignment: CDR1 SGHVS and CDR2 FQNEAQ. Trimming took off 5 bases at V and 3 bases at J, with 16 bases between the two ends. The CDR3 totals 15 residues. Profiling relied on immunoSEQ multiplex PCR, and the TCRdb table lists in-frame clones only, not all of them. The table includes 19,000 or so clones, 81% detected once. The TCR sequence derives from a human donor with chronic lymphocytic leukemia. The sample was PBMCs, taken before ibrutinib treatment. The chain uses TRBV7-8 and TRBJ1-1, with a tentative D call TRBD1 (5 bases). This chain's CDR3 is CASSLPGGGDTEAFF. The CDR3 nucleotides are TGTGCCAGCAGCCTTCCGGGGGGTGGGGACACTGAAGCTTTCTTT.